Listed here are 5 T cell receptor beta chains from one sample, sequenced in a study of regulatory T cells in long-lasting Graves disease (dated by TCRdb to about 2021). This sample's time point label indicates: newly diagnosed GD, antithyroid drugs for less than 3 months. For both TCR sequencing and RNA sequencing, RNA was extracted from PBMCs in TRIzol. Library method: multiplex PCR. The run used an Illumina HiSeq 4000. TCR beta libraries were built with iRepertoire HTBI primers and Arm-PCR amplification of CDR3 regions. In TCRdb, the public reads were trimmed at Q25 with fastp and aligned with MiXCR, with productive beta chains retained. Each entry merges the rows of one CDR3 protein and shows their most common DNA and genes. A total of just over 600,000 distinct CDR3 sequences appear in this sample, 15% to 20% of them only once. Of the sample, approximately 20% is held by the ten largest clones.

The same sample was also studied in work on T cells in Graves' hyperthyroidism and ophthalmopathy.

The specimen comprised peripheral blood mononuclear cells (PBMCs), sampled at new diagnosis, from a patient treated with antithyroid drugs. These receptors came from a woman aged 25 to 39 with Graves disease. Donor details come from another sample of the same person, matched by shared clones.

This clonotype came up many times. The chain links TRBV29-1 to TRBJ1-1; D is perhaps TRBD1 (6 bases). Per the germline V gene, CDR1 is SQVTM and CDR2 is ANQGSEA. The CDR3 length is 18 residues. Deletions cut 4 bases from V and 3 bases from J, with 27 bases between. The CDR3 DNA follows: TGCAGCGTTGCGTCTCCACCACACCGGGGGGGCCCGGACACTGAAGCTTTCTTT. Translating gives CSVASPPHRGGPDTEAFF.

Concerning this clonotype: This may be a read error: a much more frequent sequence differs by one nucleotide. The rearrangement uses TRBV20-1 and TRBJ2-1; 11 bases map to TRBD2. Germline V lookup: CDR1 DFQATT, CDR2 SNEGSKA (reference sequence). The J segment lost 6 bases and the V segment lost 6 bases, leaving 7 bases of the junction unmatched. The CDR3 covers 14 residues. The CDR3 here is CSALTSGTGNEQFF. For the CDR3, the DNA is TGCAGTGCGTTGACTAGCGGGACAGGCAATGAGCAGTTCTTC.

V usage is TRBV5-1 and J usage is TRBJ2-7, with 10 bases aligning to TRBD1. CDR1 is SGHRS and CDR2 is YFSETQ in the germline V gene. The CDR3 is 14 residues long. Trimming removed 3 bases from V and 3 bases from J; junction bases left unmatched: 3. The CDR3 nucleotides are TGCGCCAGCAGCTGGGGACAGGGGAGCTACGAGCAGTACTTC. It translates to CASSWGQGSYEQYF.

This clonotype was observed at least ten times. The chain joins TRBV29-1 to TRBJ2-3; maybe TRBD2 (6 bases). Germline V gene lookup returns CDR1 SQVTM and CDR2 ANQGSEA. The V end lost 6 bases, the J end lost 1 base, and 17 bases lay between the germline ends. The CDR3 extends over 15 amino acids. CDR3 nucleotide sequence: TGCAGCGTCCACCGGTGGCGGGATGGCACAGATACGCAGTATTTT. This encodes CSVHRWRDGTDTQYF.

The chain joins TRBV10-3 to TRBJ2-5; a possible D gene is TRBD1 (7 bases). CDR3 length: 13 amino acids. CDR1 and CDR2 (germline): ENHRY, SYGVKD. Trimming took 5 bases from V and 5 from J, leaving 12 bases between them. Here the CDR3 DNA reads TGTGCCATCAGTCAGGGGGGACGGGAGACCCAGTACTTC. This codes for CAISQGGRETQYF.